The sequence of this TCR beta chain was determined in a study of OX40 agonist ivuxolimab in advanced cancers. In the study overall: Males comprised 82.7% of the group, whose mean age was approximately 60 years (range roughly 23 to 90). The eligibility criteria allowed prior anti-PD-1, anti-PD-L1 or anti-CTLA-4 therapy, and about 40% had some. Partial response was recorded in three patients: one hepatocellular carcinoma and two cutaneous melanoma cases.

Blood specimens came from baseline, cycle 4 day 1, and cycle 7 day 1. Sequencing used immunoSEQ multiplex PCR; TCRdb keeps in-frame clones, though not all of them. The data show 50,000 to 70,000 clones, nearly 90% seen once. The CDR3 is made up of 14 amino acids. The V and J ends lost 6 bases and 6 bases respectively, with 17 bases between them. CDR1 and CDR2 (germline): SEHNR, FQNEAQ (reference sequence). This TCR came from an adult with an advanced solid tumor such as melanoma, head and neck, liver or kidney cancer. The chain recombines TRBV7-9 with TRBJ1-1; TRBD1 is a possible D gene (5 bases). This material consisted of CD4+ or CD8+ T cells sorted from blood, taken in a trial of the OX40 agonist ivuxolimab. For the CDR3, the DNA is TGTGCCAGCAGAAAAGGGACGGCGAGCCCTGAAGCTTTCTTT. Translation: CASRKGTASPEAFF. Full variable domain (outside the CDR3, taken from reference TRBV7-9 and TRBJ1-1): DTGVSQNPRHKITKRGQNVTFRCDPISEHNRLYWYRQTLGQGPEFLTYFQNEAQLEKSRLLSDRFSAERPKGSFSTLEIQRTEQGDSAMYLCASRKGTASPEAFFGQGTRLTVV.